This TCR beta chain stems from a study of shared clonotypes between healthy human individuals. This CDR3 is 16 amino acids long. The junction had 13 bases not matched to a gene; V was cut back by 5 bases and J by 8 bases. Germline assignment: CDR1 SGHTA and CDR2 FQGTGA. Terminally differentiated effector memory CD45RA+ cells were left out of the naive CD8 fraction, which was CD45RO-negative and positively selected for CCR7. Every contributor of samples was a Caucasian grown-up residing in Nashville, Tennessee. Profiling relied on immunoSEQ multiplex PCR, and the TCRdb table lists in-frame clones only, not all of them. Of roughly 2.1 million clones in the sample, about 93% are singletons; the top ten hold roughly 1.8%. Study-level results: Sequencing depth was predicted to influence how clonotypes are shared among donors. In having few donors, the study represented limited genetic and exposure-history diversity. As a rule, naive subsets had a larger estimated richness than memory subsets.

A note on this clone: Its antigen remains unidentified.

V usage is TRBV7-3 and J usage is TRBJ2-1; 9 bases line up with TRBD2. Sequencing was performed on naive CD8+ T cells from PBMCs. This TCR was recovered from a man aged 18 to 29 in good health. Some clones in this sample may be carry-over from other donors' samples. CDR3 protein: CASSKSTSGHRDEQFF. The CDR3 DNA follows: TGTGCCAGCAGCAAATCGACTAGCGGCCACCGCGATGAGCAGTTCTTC.